A selection of T cell receptor beta chains follows, all from one sample in a study of T cell changes during pregnancy in multiple sclerosis. Assay: immunoSEQ multiplex PCR; the TCRdb copy retains only in-frame clones and omits some. This table has 69,000 or so clones, about nine tenths appearing once. Sequenced material: peripheral blood, taken in the third trimester of pregnancy. These receptor sequences come from a female donor with multiple sclerosis, enrolled in a pregnancy study. The CDR3 runs from the conserved cysteine through the conserved F or W. The D gene is left open where the match is weak. Clone size, where shown, is once, few, many, or a class for clones that have expanded.

>-|TRBD1|TRBJ1-6|TRBV6-5
TGTGCCAGCAGATACCAGGAACAGGGGAATTCACCCCTCCACTTT
CASRYQEQGNSPLHF
>-|TRBD1|TRBJ1-6|TRBV10-3
TGTGCCATCAATCAGGGGGGACTTAATTCACCCCTCCACTTT
CAINQGGLNSPLHF
>-|-|TRBJ2-2|TRBV5-6
TGTGCCAGCAGCCGGACAGTGAACACCGGGGAGCTGTTTTTT
CASSRTVNTGELFF
>-|-|TRBJ1-6|TRBV10-3
TGTGCCATCAGGGAACAGGCTACGGGTCCCCTCCACTTT
CAIREQATGPLHF
>-|-|TRBJ1-1|TRBV6-1
TGTGCCAGCACCCGGACAGAGAACACTGAAGCTTTCTTT
CASTRTENTEAFF
>-|TRBD2|TRBJ2-7|TRBV9
TGTGCCAGCAGCGTGGGGGCTAGCGGGGTGGTTTACGAGCAGTACTTC
CASSVGASGVVYEQYF
>-|TRBD1|TRBJ1-2|TRBV2
TGTGCCAGCAGTGAAGACAGGGGATACCGTGGTGGCTACACCTTC
CASSEDRGYRGGYTF
>-|-|TRBJ2-1|TRBV27
TGTGCCAGCAGGGACTTTAGCTCCTACAATGAGCAGTTCTTC
CASRDFSSYNEQFF
>-|TRBD2|TRBJ2-2|TRBV19
TGTGCCAGTAAGGCGGTAGCGGGTCCCGGGGAGCTGTTTTTT
CASKAVAGPGELFF
>-|TRBD1|TRBJ2-3|TRBV7-9
TGTGCCAGCAGACCAAGGGGGCCAGATACGCAGTATTTT
CASRPRGPDTQYF
>-|-|TRBJ2-5|TRBV5-1
TGCGCCAGCAGCTTGAGTAGGACAGAAGAGACCCAGTACTTC
CASSLSRTEETQYF
>-|-|TRBJ2-3|TRBV9
TGTGCCAGCAGCGTTCACGGACTGCTTAGCACAGATACGCAGTATTTT
CASSVHGLLSTDTQYF
>few|-|TRBJ2-1|TRBV28
TGTGCCAGCAGCCCCCCAGCGGACTACAATGAGCAGTTCTTC
CASSPPADYNEQFF
>once|-|TRBJ1-6|TRBV6-6
TGTGCCAGCAGTTACTCCATTTATAATTCACCCCTCCACTTT
CASSYSIYNSPLHF
>-|TRBD1|TRBJ2-1|TRBV29-1
TGCAGCGTTGAGGGACAGGGGTCCTCCTACAATGAGCAGTTCTTC
CSVEGQGSSYNEQFF
>once|TRBD1|TRBJ2-7|TRBV6-6
TGTGCCAGCAGACCCGGGACAGGGACCTACGAGCAGTACTTC
CASRPGTGTYEQYF
>-|TRBD1|TRBJ2-5|TRBV25-1
TGTGCCAGCAGTGCAGGGACAGGACCGCAAGAGACCCAGTACTTC
CASSAGTGPQETQYF
>-|-|TRBJ2-6|TRBV18
TGTGCCAGCTCACTGCTAGAAACTGGGGCCAACGTCCTGACTTTC
CASSLLETGANVLTF
>-|TRBD2|TRBJ2-1|TRBV9
TGTGCCAGCAGCGTAGGGGGGGGTACTGAGCAGTTCTTC
CASSVGGGTEQFF
>-|TRBD2|TRBJ2-7|TRBV19
TGTGCCAGTAGGGGACTCTGGGGAGGGGAGCAGTACTTC
CASRGLWGGEQYF
>-|TRBD1|TRBJ1-2|TRBV19
TGTGCCAGTAGTATAAGGGACAGAGGGAACTACACCTTC
CASSIRDRGNYTF
>-|TRBD1|TRBJ1-2|TRBV11-1
TGTGCCAGCAGCCCAGGGACAGGGGGAACTAACTATGGCTACACCTTC
CASSPGTGGTNYGYTF
>-|TRBD1|TRBJ1-1|TRBV7-8
TGTGCCAGCAGCTTAGCGTCGTGGCGCCGAGGGGGACAGCCGAACACTGAAGCTTTCTTT
CASSLASWRRGGQPNTEAFF
>-|TRBD1|TRBJ1-2|TRBV2
TGTGCCAGCAGCGATCGAAGACAGGGGGCGCGGGGCTACACCTTC
CASSDRRQGARGYTF
>-|-|TRBJ1-2|TRBV4-1
TGCGCCAGCAGCCGCCAACAGGGAGATGGCTACACCTTC
CASSRQQGDGYTF
>once|-|TRBJ2-3|TRBV15
TGTGCCACCAGCAGAGGGAGGCTTCCCTCCACAGATACGCAGTATTTT
CATSRGRLPSTDTQYF
>-|-|TRBJ1-1|TRBV19
TGTGCCAGTAGTATGGTCAGGGAGGGCACTGAAGCTTTCTTT
CASSMVREGTEAFF
>once|TRBD1|TRBJ1-5|TRBV4-3
TGCGCCAGCAGCCCCGACGTAGGACAGGAAAAGGGGCCCCAGCATTTT
CASSPDVGQEKGPQHF
>once|TRBD1|TRBJ2-7|TRBV2
TGTGCCAGCAGTGAAGCACCCCCCCGGGACAGGTACGAGCAGTACTTC
CASSEAPPRDRYEQYF
>-|TRBD1|TRBJ1-4|TRBV5-1
TGCGCCAGCAGCTTGGACCCACAGGGGTTCCCCAAACTGTTTTTT
CASSLDPQGFPKLFF
>-|-|TRBJ1-6|TRBV4-3
TGCGCCAGCAGCCAAGGAGGTAGGGGAGGATCACCCCTCCACTTT
CASSQGGRGGSPLHF
>-|-|TRBJ2-6|TRBV6-5
TGTGCCAGCATGACCGGGGCTGGGGCCAACGTCCTGACTTTC
CASMTGAGANVLTF
>-|TRBD1|TRBJ2-7|TRBV5-1
TGCGCCAGCAGCTCCACCGGGACAGGGCTAAGCGAGCAGTACTTC
CASSSTGTGLSEQYF
>once|TRBD1|TRBJ2-7|TRBV7-9
TGTGCCAGCAGCATCCAGACAGGGAGCTACGAGCAGTACTTC
CASSIQTGSYEQYF
>-|-|TRBJ2-7|TRBV5-6
TGTGCCAGCAGCTTGGGAGGGAGCTCCTACGAGCAGTACTTC
CASSLGGSSYEQYF
>-|TRBD1|TRBJ1-2|TRBV7-3
TGTGCCAGCAGCCCCGGGACAGGGCGCTACACCTTC
CASSPGTGRYTF
>-|TRBD1|TRBJ1-2|TRBV2
TGTGCCAGCAGTAACCAGGGGGGACAGGGGTTCTATGGCTACACCTTC
CASSNQGGQGFYGYTF
>once|-|TRBJ1-2|TRBV7-9
TGTGCCAGCCTTTCGGCGGGGGGCTACACCTTC
CASLSAGGYTF
>-|TRBD1|TRBJ1-4|TRBV30
TGTGCCTGGAGTTTCCGCAGGGGGAATGAAAAACTGTTTTTT
CAWSFRRGNEKLFF
>-|-|TRBJ2-1|TRBV7-2
TGTGCCAGCAGCCCGAGAACAGGGAACGAGCAGTTCTTC
CASSPRTGNEQFF
>-|TRBD2|TRBJ2-3|TRBV7-3
TGTGCCAGCAGTTTACGGGGGGGCCGGTTTTTCACAGATACGCAGTATTTT
CASSLRGGRFFTDTQYF
>-|-|TRBJ2-7|TRBV4-1
TGCGCCAGCAGCCTCGGCGGCTACGAGCAGTACTTC
CASSLGGYEQYF
>few|-|TRBJ2-7|TRBV9
TGTGCCAGCAGCGAACAGGGCCTTCCCTACGAGCAGTACTTC
CASSEQGLPYEQYF
>-|-|TRBJ2-5|TRBV4-2
TGTGCCAGCAGCCAAGATCCACACGTGGAGACCCAGTACTTC
CASSQDPHVETQYF